Listed below are T cell receptor beta chains from one sample, sequenced in a study of technical replicates of blood from several donors. The data were produced by immunoSEQ multiplex PCR, yet TCRdb's version contains in-frame clones alone and is incomplete. The repertoire includes approximately 64,000 clones, around 87% of them detected once, and 5.1% sits in the top ten. Sequenced material: PBMCs. These receptors all come from a human donor in good health. Some clones in this sample may be carry-over from other donors' samples. CDR3s include the opening cysteine and the closing phenylalanine or tryptophan. A D gene is named only where the DNA matches it firmly. The size entry is marked missing in some rows and otherwise reads once, few, many or a size class.

cdr3_length	v_call	j_call	d_call	clone_size	cdr3_nt	cdr3_aa
13	TRBV19	TRBJ1-4	-	few	TGTGCCAGTAGTCGGGCAACTAATGAAAAACTGTTTTTT	CASSRATNEKLFF
16	TRBV6-5	TRBJ2-7	-	-	TGTGCCAGCAGTTACTCTAGCCCGGAATTCTCCTACGAGCAGTACTTC	CASSYSSPEFSYEQYF
15	TRBV5-4	TRBJ2-1	TRBD2	-	TGTGCCAGCAGCCCGACTAGCGGGGAATACAATGAGCAGTTCTTC	CASSPTSGEYNEQFF
14	TRBV25-1	TRBJ1-1	TRBD1	few	TGTGCCAGCAGTGAATCAGGGGGCTGGACTGAAGCTTTCTTT	CASSESGGWTEAFF
16	TRBV7-8	TRBJ2-3	TRBD2	-	TGTGCCAGCAGCTTAGTGGGAGGGAAGGGCACAGATACGCAGTATTTT	CASSLVGGKGTDTQYF
11	TRBV20-1	TRBJ1-5	-	-	TGCAGTGCTAGAACAAATCAGCCCCAGCATTTT	CSARTNQPQHF
13	TRBV5-5	TRBJ1-1	TRBD1	-	TGTGCCAGCAGCCCCAGGGGGATTGTGGAAGCTTTCTTT	CASSPRGIVEAFF
15	TRBV14	TRBJ2-3	-	few	TGTGCCAGCAGCCGCCAACTTTCTAGCACAGATACGCAGTATTTT	CASSRQLSSTDTQYF
16	TRBV5-1	TRBJ2-3	TRBD2	once	TGCGCCAGCAACTCCGGGACTAGCGGGGGATGGGATACGCAGTATTTT	CASNSGTSGGWDTQYF
13	TRBV7-2	TRBJ2-4	-	-	TGTGCCAGCAGCACAAGGACACAAAACATTCAGTACTTC	CASSTRTQNIQYF
16	TRBV6-6	TRBJ1-2	TRBD1	-	TGTGCCAGCAGTTATAACCGGGACAGGGGAACGGGTGGCTACACCTTC	CASSYNRDRGTGGYTF
14	TRBV2	TRBJ2-3	-	-	TGTGCCAGCAGTGACGGGGGTGGCACAGATACGCAGTATTTT	CASSDGGGTDTQYF
14	TRBV7-9	TRBJ2-7	-	-	TGTGCCAGCAGCCCCAGTCGCGGGGCCTACGAGCAGTACTTC	CASSPSRGAYEQYF
14	TRBV5-5	TRBJ1-4	-	-	TGTGCCAGCAGCTTAGGGGCGACTAATGAAAAACTGTTTTTT	CASSLGATNEKLFF
14	TRBV28	TRBJ2-7	TRBD2	-	TGTGCCAGCAGTTCCCCTAGCGGCCACTACGAGCAGTACTTC	CASSSPSGHYEQYF
14	TRBV27	TRBJ2-1	TRBD2	-	TGTGCCAGCAGTCCGGGACTAGCGGGAGTTGAGCAGTTCTTC	CASSPGLAGVEQFF
14	TRBV7-2	TRBJ2-7	TRBD2	-	TGTGCCAGCACCCGGGGCGGCGGGAGTAACGAGCAGTACTTC	CASTRGGGSNEQYF
15	TRBV7-9	TRBJ2-3	TRBD2	-	TGTGCCAGCAGTCGACCAGGCGGGAGTGCAGATACGCAGTATTTT	CASSRPGGSADTQYF
14	TRBV11-2	TRBJ1-1	-	-	TGTGCCAGCAGCTTAATCCGGAGGAACACTGAAGCTTTCTTT	CASSLIRRNTEAFF
15	TRBV27	TRBJ1-1	TRBD1	-	TGTGCCAGCAGTTGGGCCACAGGGGGGATCACTGAAGCTTTCTTT	CASSWATGGITEAFF
13	TRBV4-1	TRBJ2-1	-	-	TGCGCCAGCAGCCAAGAAGACGCGGGGGAGCAGTTCTTC	CASSQEDAGEQFF
15	TRBV7-3	TRBJ2-3	-	-	TGTGCCAGCAGCCCCGGGGTAGCGGAGGGGGATACGCAGTATTTT	CASSPGVAEGDTQYF
15	TRBV27	TRBJ2-2	-	-	TGTGCCAGCAGTATTTACAGGGGGGGGGTCGGGGAGCTGTTTTTT	CASSIYRGGVGELFF
15	TRBV6-4	TRBJ2-3	-	-	TGTGCCAGCAGTGGGTCAGGGCTGGGCACAGATACGCAGTATTTT	CASSGSGLGTDTQYF
19	TRBV4-3	TRBJ2-3	-	-	TGCGCCAGCAGCCAAGATGGTAGGGGAACTTCAGCGCACACAGATACGCAGTATTTT	CASSQDGRGTSAHTDTQYF
13	TRBV10-2	TRBJ1-1	-	-	TGCGCCAGCAGTGAGCCGCGGGGGGGTGAAGCTTTCTTT	CASSEPRGGEAFF
15	TRBV4-3	TRBJ1-2	-	-	TGCGCCAGCAGCCAAGATGTTTGGAGTAACTATGGCTACACCTTC	CASSQDVWSNYGYTF
13	TRBV27	TRBJ1-4	-	-	TGTGCCAGCACCACGAGGGTGGAGGAAAAACTGTTTTTT	CASTTRVEEKLFF
13	TRBV7-7	TRBJ2-1	-	-	TGTGCCAGCAGCGAAACAGGCCGCGCTGAGCAGTTCTTC	CASSETGRAEQFF